This record looks at one T cell receptor (beta chain) sequence and its context. This may be a read error: a much more frequent sequence differs by one nucleotide. One entry per CDR3 protein, called by TCRdb with MiXCR from the 5' RACE reads. There are approximately 23,000 distinct CDR3 sequences in the sample; about 31% occur only once, and about 2% lies in the top ten. The V gene's germline CDR1 is LNHNV and CDR2 YYDKDF (reference sequence). The CDR3 is made up of 17 amino acids. Naive CD4+ cells had CD25+ Tregs removed. Sequenced sample: tumor-infiltrating naive CD4+ T cells sorted from the breast tumor. Subset described: naive CD4+ T cells, CD4+CD45RA+CD25-. This sequence joins TRBV15 and TRBJ2-1; 11 nucleotides agree with TRBD1. The sequence was obtained from a female donor with breast cancer. As DNA, the CDR3 is TGTGCCACCAGCAGAGAGAAGCCGGGACAGGGGGTAAATGTGCAGTTCTTC. This gives the protein CATSREKPGQGVNVQFF. Complete variable domain (other parts from reference TRBV15 and TRBJ2-1): DAMVIQNPRYQVTQFGKPVTLSCSQTLNHNVMYWYQQKSSQAPKLLFHYYDKDFNNEADTPDNFQSRRPNTSFCFLDIRSPGLGDTAMYLCATSREKPGQGVNVQFFGPGTRLTVL.